This T cell receptor beta chain was sequenced for a study of glioma-infiltrating T cells. Study findings and constraints: Non-neoplastic patients had below-expected tissue-blood divergence, while all gliomas exceeded expectation.

There are 14 residues in the CDR3. The V end was cut by 9 bases, the J end by 4 bases, with 13 bases between. Germline V lookup: CDR1 LNHDA, CDR2 SQIVND (reference sequence). This clonotype occurred a few times. Its cognate antigen is unknown. TCR alpha and beta CDR3 regions were amplified from RNA using iRepertoire nested multiplex PCR. For one-step reverse transcription and amplification, 100-400 ng of tissue mRNA or PBMC total RNA was used. TCRdb redid the calling of the multiplex PCR reads with MiXCR, one entry per CDR3 protein. The sample yields 170,000 or so distinct CDR3 sequences, around 40% seen once.

The sequenced sample was glioma tissue, nonneoplastic brain tissue, or PBMCs (not recorded which). V usage is TRBV19 and J usage is TRBJ2-6, with D tentatively TRBD1 (5 bases). This TCR was recovered from a human donor with low-grade glioma or glioblastoma, undergoing nonglioma brain surgery, or in good health (not recorded which). Written as DNA, the CDR3 is TGTGCCAGCACTGACAGTTTCGGGGCCAACGTCCTGACTTTC. This codes for CASTDSFGANVLTF.